This T cell receptor (beta chain) was obtained from a study of T-cell reconstitution after alpha-beta-depleted transplantation in children. As it was prepared, the TCRbeta library received unique molecular identifiers. TCRdb independently ran MiXCR on the PCR reads; one entry per CDR3 protein. Of approximately 500,000 distinct CDR3 sequences listed, 27% were seen once; the top ten hold less than 40%. The germline V and J ends were trimmed by 1 base and 2 bases, with 12 bases remaining between them. Looked up from germline, CDR1 is WNHNN and CDR2 is SYGVQD (reference sequence). The CDR3 is 15 residues long. This clonotype has more than one count but fewer than ten. Its antigen is unknown. The study, taken as a whole, reports: Expanded graft clones numbering several hundred reportedly gave rise to alpha-beta T cells about two months after transplant.

The chain is built from TRBV10-1 and TRBJ2-7; the D gene is possibly TRBD2 (6 bases). The receptor was isolated from a boy younger than two with Wiskott-Aldrich syndrome, due to receive a stem cell transplant. The sample consisted of PBMCs, taken before TCRalphabeta/CD19-depleted stem cell transplant. The CDR3 nucleotides read TGCGCCAGCAGTGAGTACTTGGGGGGAGCCTACGAGCAGTACTTC. Translated, it gives CASSEYLGGAYEQYF.